Shown below are 7 T cell receptor beta chains from a single sample sequenced in a study of blood T cell repertoires in COVID-19. Assay: immunoSEQ multiplex PCR; the TCRdb copy retains only in-frame clones and omits some. The sample includes a few hundred thousand clones, approximately 85% of them seen just once. The source material was peripheral blood. All receptors come from a human donor with COVID-19, enrolled during active disease. The donor label of this sample is uncertain.

This rearrangement joins TRBV15 to TRBJ1-4, with 7 bases lining up with TRBD1. Germline V gene lookup returns CDR1 LNHNV and CDR2 YYDKDF (reference sequence). J was trimmed by 7 bases and V by 3 bases; bases with no gene match: 5. The CDR3 is 14 amino acids. CDR3 loop: CATSSDRAGEKLFF. The CDR3 bases are TGTGCCACCAGCAGTGACAGGGCGGGTGAAAAACTGTTTTTT.

The chain is built from TRBV11-2 and TRBJ1-5, with 8 bases that match TRBD1. The germline V gene has CDR1 SGHAT and CDR2 FQNNGV. The CDR3 consists of 13 residues. J was trimmed by 6 bases and V by 5 bases; bases with no gene match: 3. The CDR3: CASSAGGSQPQHF. CDR3 nucleotides: TGTGCCAGCAGCGCAGGGGGCTCTCAGCCCCAGCATTTT.

This rearrangement joins TRBV5-1 to TRBJ1-5; 9 nucleotides agree with TRBD1. V shed 5 bases, J shed 5 bases, and the junction held 5 bases outside the gene matches. The CDR3 totals 14 residues. Germline V gene data show CDR1 as SGHRS and CDR2 as YFSETQ. The CDR3 is CASSIGTGYQPQHF. DNA for the CDR3: TGCGCCAGCAGTATAGGGACAGGGTATCAGCCCCAGCATTTT.

J is TRBJ1-1 and V is TRBV3-1 (or the pseudogene TRBV3-2); weak D call: TRBD1 (5 bases). Trimming pared 4 bases from V and 6 bases from J, leaving 18 bases between. Looked up from germline, CDR1 is LGHDT and CDR2 is YNNKEL (reference sequence). CDR3 size: 15 residues. Written as DNA, the CDR3 is TGTGCCAGCAGCCCGAGTGGACAATTCAACGCTGAAGCTTTCTTT. Its protein product is CASSPSGQFNAEAFF.

This clone has more than one count but fewer than ten. The chain employs TRBV9 and TRBJ1-1; a possible D gene is TRBD1 (6 bases). V lost 3 bases and J lost 5, with 11 bases in between. This CDR3 has 13 residues. CDR1 is SGDLS, CDR2 YYNGEE, per germline. The CDR3 DNA is TGTGCCAGCAGCGGTTCAACAGGGACTGAAGCTTTCTTT. Its protein product is CASSGSTGTEAFF.

V usage is TRBV24-1 and J usage is TRBJ1-4, with D hard to call. The CDR3 is made up of 16 amino acids. With 7 bases removed from V and 4 bases from J, the gap between germline ends came to 18 bases. CDR1 is KGHDR, CDR2 SFDVKD, per germline. The DNA for the CDR3 is TGTGCCACCAGCGAAGGATCAGGAGGTTATAATGAAAAACTGTTTTTT. As protein: CATSEGSGGYNEKLFF.

The chain joins TRBV7-9 to TRBJ2-7, with D possibly TRBD1 on 5 matching bases. The CDR3 totals 19 residues. Per the germline V gene, CDR1 is SEHNR and CDR2 is FQNEAQ (reference sequence). Trimming took 1 base from V and 4 from J, leaving 26 bases between them. CDR3 sequence: CASSLGGGQGGKFSYEQYF. The CDR3 DNA is TGTGCCAGCAGCTTAGGGGGTGGTCAGGGTGGGAAGTTTTCATACGAGCAGTACTTC.